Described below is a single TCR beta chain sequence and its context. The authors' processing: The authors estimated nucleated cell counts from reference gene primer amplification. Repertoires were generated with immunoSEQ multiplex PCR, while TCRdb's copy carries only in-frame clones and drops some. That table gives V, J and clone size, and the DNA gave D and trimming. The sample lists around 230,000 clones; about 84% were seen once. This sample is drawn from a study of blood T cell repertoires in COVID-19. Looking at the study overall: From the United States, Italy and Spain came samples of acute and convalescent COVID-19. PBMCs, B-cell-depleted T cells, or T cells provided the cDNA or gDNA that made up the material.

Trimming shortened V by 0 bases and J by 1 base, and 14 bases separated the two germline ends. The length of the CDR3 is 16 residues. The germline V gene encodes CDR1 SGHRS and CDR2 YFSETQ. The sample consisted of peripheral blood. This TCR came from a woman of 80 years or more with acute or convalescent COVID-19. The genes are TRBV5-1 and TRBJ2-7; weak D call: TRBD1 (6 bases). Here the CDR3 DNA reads TGCGCCAGCAGCTTGGCCGGGACAACAGTTTCCTACGAGCAGTACTTC. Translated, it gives CASSLAGTTVSYEQYF.